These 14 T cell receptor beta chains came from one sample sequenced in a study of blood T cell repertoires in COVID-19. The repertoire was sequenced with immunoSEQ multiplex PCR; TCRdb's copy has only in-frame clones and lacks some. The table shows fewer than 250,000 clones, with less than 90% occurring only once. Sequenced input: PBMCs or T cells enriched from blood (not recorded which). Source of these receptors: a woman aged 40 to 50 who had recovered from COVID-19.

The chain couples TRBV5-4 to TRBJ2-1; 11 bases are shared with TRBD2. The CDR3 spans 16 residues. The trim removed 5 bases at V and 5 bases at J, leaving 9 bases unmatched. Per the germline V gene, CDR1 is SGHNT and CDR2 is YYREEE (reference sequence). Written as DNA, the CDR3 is TGTGCCAGCAGATCGGGGACTAGCGGAAATCACAATGAGCAGTTCTTC. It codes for CASRSGTSGNHNEQFF.

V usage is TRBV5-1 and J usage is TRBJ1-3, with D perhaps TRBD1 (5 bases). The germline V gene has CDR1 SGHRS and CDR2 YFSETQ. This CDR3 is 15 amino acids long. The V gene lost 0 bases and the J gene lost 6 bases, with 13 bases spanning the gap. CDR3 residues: CASSLEGALENTIYF. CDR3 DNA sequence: TGCGCCAGCAGCTTGGAAGGGGCCCTGGAAAACACCATATATTTT.

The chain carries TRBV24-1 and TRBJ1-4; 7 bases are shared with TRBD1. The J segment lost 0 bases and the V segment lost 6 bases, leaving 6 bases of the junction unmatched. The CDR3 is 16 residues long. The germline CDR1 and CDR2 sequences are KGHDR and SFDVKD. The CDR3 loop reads CATSTPGGATNEKLFF. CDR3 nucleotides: TGTGCCACCAGTACCCCAGGGGGTGCAACTAATGAAAAACTGTTTTTT.

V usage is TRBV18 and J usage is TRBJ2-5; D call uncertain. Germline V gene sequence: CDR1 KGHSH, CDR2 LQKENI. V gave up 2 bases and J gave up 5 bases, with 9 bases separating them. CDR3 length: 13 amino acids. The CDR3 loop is CASSPTEWETQYF. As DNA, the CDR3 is TGTGCCAGCTCACCAACAGAATGGGAGACCCAGTACTTC.

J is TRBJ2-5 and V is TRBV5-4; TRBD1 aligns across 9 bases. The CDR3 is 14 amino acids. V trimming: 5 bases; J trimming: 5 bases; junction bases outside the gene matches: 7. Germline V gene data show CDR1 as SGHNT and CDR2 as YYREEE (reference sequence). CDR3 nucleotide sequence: TGTGCCAGCAGTACTGACAGGGGGGTGGAGACCCAGTACTTC. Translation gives CASSTDRGVETQYF.

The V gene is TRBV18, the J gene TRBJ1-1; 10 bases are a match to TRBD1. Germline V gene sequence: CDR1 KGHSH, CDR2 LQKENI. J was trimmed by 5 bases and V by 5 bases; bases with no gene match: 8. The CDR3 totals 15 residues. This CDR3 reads CASSTIDRGRTEAFF. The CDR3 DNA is TGTGCCAGCTCAACTATCGACAGGGGGCGGACTGAAGCTTTCTTT.

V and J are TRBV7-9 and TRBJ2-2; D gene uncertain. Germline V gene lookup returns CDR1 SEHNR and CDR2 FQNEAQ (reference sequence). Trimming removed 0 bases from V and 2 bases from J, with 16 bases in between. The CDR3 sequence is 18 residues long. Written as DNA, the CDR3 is TGTGCCAGCAGCTTAGCCCCCAAGCTCCGAGTTAACACCGGGGAGCTGTTTTTT. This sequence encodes CASSLAPKLRVNTGELFF. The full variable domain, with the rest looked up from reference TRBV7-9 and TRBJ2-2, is DTGVSQNPRHKITKRGQNVTFRCDPISEHNRLYWYRQTLGQGPEFLTYFQNEAQLEKSRLLSDRFSAERPKGSFSTLEIQRTEQGDSAMYLCASSLAPKLRVNTGELFFGEGSRLTVL.

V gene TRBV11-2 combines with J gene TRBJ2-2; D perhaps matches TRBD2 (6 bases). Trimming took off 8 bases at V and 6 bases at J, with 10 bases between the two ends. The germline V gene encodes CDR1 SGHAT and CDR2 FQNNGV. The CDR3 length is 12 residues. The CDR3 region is CASSTGAGELFF. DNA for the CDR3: TGTGCCAGCTCAACGGGGGCCGGGGAGCTGTTTTTT. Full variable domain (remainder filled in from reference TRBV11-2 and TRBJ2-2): EAGVAQSPRYKIIEKRQSVAFWCNPISGHATLYWYQQILGQGPKLLIQFQNNGVVDDSQLPKDRFSAERLKGVDSTLKIQPAKLEDSAVYLCASSTGAGELFFGEGSRLTVL.

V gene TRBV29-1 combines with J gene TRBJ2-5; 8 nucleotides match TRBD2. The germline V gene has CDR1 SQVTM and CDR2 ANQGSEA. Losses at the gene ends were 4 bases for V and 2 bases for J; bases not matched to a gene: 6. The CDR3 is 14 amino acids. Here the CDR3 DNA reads TGCAGCGTTGCAAGGGCGGGGGGTCAAGAGACCCAGTACTTC. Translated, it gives CSVARAGGQETQYF.

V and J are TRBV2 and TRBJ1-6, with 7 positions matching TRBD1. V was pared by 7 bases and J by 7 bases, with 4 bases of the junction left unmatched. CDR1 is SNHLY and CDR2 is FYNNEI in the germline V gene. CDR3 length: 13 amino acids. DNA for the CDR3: TGTGCCAGCAAAGGGACAGAAAATTCACCCCTCCACTTT. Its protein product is CASKGTENSPLHF.

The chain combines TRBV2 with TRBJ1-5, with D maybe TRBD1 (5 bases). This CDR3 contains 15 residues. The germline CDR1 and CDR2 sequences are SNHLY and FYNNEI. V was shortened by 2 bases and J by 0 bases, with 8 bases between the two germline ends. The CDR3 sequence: CASSEQGYSNQPQHF. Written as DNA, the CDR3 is TGTGCCAGCAGTGAACAGGGTTATAGCAATCAGCCCCAGCATTTT.

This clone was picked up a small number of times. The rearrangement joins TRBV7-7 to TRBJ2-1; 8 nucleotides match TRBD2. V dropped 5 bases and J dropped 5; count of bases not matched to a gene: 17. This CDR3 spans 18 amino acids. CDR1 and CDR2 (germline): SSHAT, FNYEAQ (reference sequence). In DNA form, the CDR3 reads TGTGCCAGCAGCCCGTTACTGCCGGGAGGGAAGTACGACAATGAGCAGTTCTTC. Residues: CASSPLLPGGKYDNEQFF.

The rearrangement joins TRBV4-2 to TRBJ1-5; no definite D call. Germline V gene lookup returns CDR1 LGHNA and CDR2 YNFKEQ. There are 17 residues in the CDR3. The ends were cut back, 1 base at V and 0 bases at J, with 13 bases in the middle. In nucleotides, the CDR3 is TGTGCCAGCAGCCAAGTGGAGGCACCTTATAGCAATCAGCCCCAGCATTTT. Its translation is CASSQVEAPYSNQPQHF.

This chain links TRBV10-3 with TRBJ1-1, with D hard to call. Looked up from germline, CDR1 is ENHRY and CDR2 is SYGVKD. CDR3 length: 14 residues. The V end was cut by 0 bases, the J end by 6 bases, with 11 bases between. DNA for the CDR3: TGTGCCATCAGTGAGTCAACGGGCGGGGCTGAAGCTTTCTTT. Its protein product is CAISESTGGAEAFF.